This TCR beta chain was sequenced for a study of T cell changes during pregnancy in multiple sclerosis (dated by TCRdb to between 2018 and 2020). Background on the whole study: Changes in the T cell repertoire over the course of pregnancy were examined in this study in women with multiple sclerosis.

The method was the immunoSEQ multiplex PCR assay. Here the immuneACCESS table is served through TCRdb, limited to in-frame sequences with V and J called. Missing clones are a known gap in these copies; in checked studies unresolved V genes cover under half, and the rest lacks a known reason. This sample gives approximately 97,000 clones in total; 91% of them show up just once. Around 1.7% of the sample is taken by the ten largest. CDR3 length: 19 amino acids, cysteine to phenylalanine. The entry retains the CDR3 DNA only, 57 bases that are in frame from base 1. Sequences GTSNPN (CDR1) and SVGIG (CDR2) are obtained from the germline V gene (reference sequence). Trimming takes 0 bases from V and 0 bases from J, and the germline ends sit 24 bases apart. As for this clone: Its antigen has not been determined. No per-base quality is available; no much larger clone lies one base away.

The TCR sequence derives from a female donor in good health, enrolled as a control in a pregnancy study. The specimen comprised peripheral blood, sampled after pregnancy. The chain is assembled from TRBV30 and TRBJ2-7; the D region possibly corresponds to TRBD2 (5 bases align). The DNA is TGTGCCTGGAGTGTACGAAGGCAGCGGATTGGCCACCCCTCCTACGAGCAGTACTTC. This is translated as CAWSVRRQRIGHPSYEQYF.